The 14 T cell receptor beta chains reported below all come from one sample, sequenced in a study of blood T cells in healthy people across ages. Primed by a sample-barcoded 5' primer and a J-beta primer mix, a second PCR proceeded for roughly 6 to 12 cycles. TCRdb recomputed calls from the 5' RACE reads with MiXCR, one row per CDR3 protein. The sample records hundreds of thousands of distinct CDR3 sequences, roughly 48% being singletons. The sequenced sample was blood. These receptors came from a man at least 80 years old in good health.

The rearrangement uses TRBV28 and TRBJ1-2, with a possible D match to TRBD1 (5 bases). The CDR3 contains 13 residues. V was pared by 6 bases and J by 7 bases, with 15 bases between. Germline V CDR1 and CDR2: MDHEN, SYDVKM. The DNA of the CDR3 is TGTGCCAGCAGCCTCCCGGGGGTCTGTGGCTACACCTTC. It is translated as CASSLPGVCGYTF.

This clonotype has a handful of counts. V is TRBV6-2 or TRBV6-3 and J is TRBJ2-5; perhaps TRBD1 as D (7 bases). This CDR3 contains 13 residues. Trimming took 6 bases from V and 1 from J, leaving 9 bases between them. The V gene's germline CDR1 is MNHEY and CDR2 SVGEGT. The CDR3 protein is CASSRGAQETQYF. CDR3 bases: TGTGCCAGCAGCAGGGGGGCCCAAGAGACCCAGTACTTC.

This clonotype was counted only a few times. The chain recombines TRBV12-3 or TRBV12-4 with TRBJ2-1, with TRBD1 matching 8 bases. V was pared by 4 bases and J by 5 bases, with 1 base of the junction left unmatched. CDR3 length: 13 amino acids. CDR3 nucleotide sequence: TGTGCCAGCAGTTGGACAGGGAACAATGAGCAGTTCTTC. Protein sequence: CASSWTGNNEQFF.

This clonotype was counted only a few times. V gene TRBV6-2 or TRBV6-3 combines with J gene TRBJ2-3; 12 bases agree with TRBD2. The ends lost 7 bases at V and 7 bases at J; junction bases unmatched: 3. Germline loops: CDR1 MNHEY, CDR2 SVGEGT. CDR3 length: 13 residues. The CDR3 here is CASTRTSGNTQYF. Here the CDR3 DNA reads TGTGCCAGCACTCGGACTAGCGGGAATACGCAGTATTTT.

The chain links TRBV5-5 to TRBJ1-1; maybe TRBD1 (5 bases). Trimming stripped 0 bases from V and 3 bases from J, with 15 bases between. CDR1 and CDR2 (germline): SGHKS, YYEKEE (reference sequence). The CDR3 consists of 16 residues. The CDR3 DNA reads TGTGCCAGCAGCTTGGTCACGGGGCTCGGAGACACTGAAGCTTTCTTT. Translated, it gives CASSLVTGLGDTEAFF.

The V and J genes are TRBV9 and TRBJ1-2, with no clear D. Trimming stripped 4 bases from V and 4 bases from J, with 17 bases between. This CDR3 region has 15 residues. Germline V gene data show CDR1 as SGDLS and CDR2 as YYNGEE. CDR3 residues: CASSSGPTPTYGYTF. DNA of the CDR3: TGTGCCAGCAGCTCCGGTCCGACCCCGACCTATGGCTACACCTTC. The full variable domain, rest sourced from reference TRBV9 and TRBJ1-2, is DSGVTQTPKHLITATGQRVTLRCSPRSGDLSVYWYQQSLDQGLQFLIQYYNGEERAKGNILERFSAQQFPDLHSELNLSSLELGDSALYFCASSSGPTPTYGYTFGSGTRLTVV.

This clonotype was observed a handful of times. The V gene is TRBV29-1, the J gene TRBJ2-5; weak D call: TRBD1 (6 bases). Per germline, CDR1 SQVTM and CDR2 ANQGSEA. The CDR3 runs to 12 residues. V lost 2 bases, J lost 4 bases, and 8 bases lay in between. The CDR3 DNA follows: TGCAGCGTTGAAAGGGGGTCAGAGACCCAGTACTTC. This translates into CSVERGSETQYF.

This clonotype was counted ten times or more. V is TRBV6-5 and J is TRBJ2-3; weak D call: TRBD1 (6 bases). V lost 6 bases and J 9 bases, leaving 16 bases between the germline ends. This CDR3 has 13 residues. Germline assignment: CDR1 MNHEY and CDR2 SVGAGI. In DNA, the CDR3 is TGTGCCAGCAGACGACTCAGGGGCAGGACGCAGTATTTT. It translates to CASRRLRGRTQYF.

The chain uses TRBV29-1 and TRBJ2-3; 14 bases map to TRBD2. Per germline, CDR1 SQVTM and CDR2 ANQGSEA. Germline trimming cut 3 bases from V and 3 bases from J; bases unmatched to any gene: 5. The CDR3 loop spans 16 amino acids. The CDR3 DNA reads as TGCAGCGTTGACTCCGGGACTAGCGGGGGAACAGATACGCAGTATTTT. It translates to CSVDSGTSGGTDTQYF.

This clonotype occurred a few times. V is TRBV18 and J is TRBJ2-7; TRBD1 aligns across 7 bases. V lost 6 bases, J lost 2 bases, and 10 bases stayed unmatched. Germline-derived CDR1 and CDR2 are KGHSH and LQKENI. CDR3 length: 15 residues. The CDR3 spells CASSQSPGTAYEQYF. Here the CDR3 DNA reads TGTGCCAGCTCCCAATCCCCCGGGACAGCCTACGAGCAGTACTTC.

This clonotype was seen a single time. The chain couples TRBV5-8 to TRBJ1-1; D perhaps matches TRBD1 (5 bases). V was pared by 4 bases and J by 0 bases, with 13 bases between. The CDR3 loop spans 15 amino acids. The germline V gene has CDR1 SGHTS and CDR2 YDEGEE. The CDR3: CASSGGRPMNTEAFF. The CDR3 DNA reads TGTGCCAGCAGCGGGGGACGACCGATGAACACTGAAGCTTTCTTT.

V gene TRBV20-1 combines with J gene TRBJ2-1, with D tentatively TRBD2 (6 bases). The CDR3 contains 15 residues. Germline V lookup: CDR1 DFQATT, CDR2 SNEGSKA (reference sequence). With 6 bases removed from V and 0 bases from J, the gap between germline ends came to 15 bases. The DNA for the CDR3 is TGCAGTGCACCACCCGGGGGTAGCTCCTACAATGAGCAGTTCTTC. This codes for CSAPPGGSSYNEQFF.

V gene TRBV20-1 combines with J gene TRBJ1-6; possibly TRBD1 for D (5 bases). This CDR3 is 15 amino acids long. Trimming cost V 3 bases and J 0 bases, with 9 bases left between them. Germline V gene sequence: CDR1 DFQATT, CDR2 SNEGSKA (reference sequence). The CDR3: CSASGAGSYNSPLHF. CDR3 nucleotide sequence: TGCAGTGCTAGTGGGGCGGGCTCCTATAATTCACCCCTCCACTTT.

Comments on this clonotype: One end of the junction fails to match germline, which may point to a read error. The V and J genes are TRBV24-1 and TRBJ2-5, with D perhaps TRBD2 (6 bases). Germline loops: CDR1 KGHDR, CDR2 SFDVKD. The CDR3 sequence is 16 residues long. The CDR3 is CATSGLGGRGEETQYF. The CDR3 region has the DNA TGTGCCACCAGTGGTTTGGGAGGACGCGGGGAAGAGACCCAGTACTTC.